This TCR beta chain was captured by sequencing in a study of T cells in Graves' hyperthyroidism and ophthalmopathy. This clonotype has only a few counts. Antigen unknown. The trim removed 6 bases at V and 9 bases at J, leaving 17 bases unmatched. The CDR3 runs to 17 residues. Looked up from germline, CDR1 is SQVTM and CDR2 is ANQGSEA. The TCR beta CDR3 regions underwent amplification using RNA transcripts as the source. First-round RT-PCR of the TCR CDR3 relied on the HTBI primer set. In TCRdb, the multiplex PCR reads were re-called with MiXCR into one record per CDR3 protein. There are about 420,000 distinct CDR3 sequences in the sample; 15% to 19% occur only once, and 7.5% to 8% lies in the top ten. Study-level findings and limits: Blood also held most thyroid clonotypes expanded beyond 0.001.

The TCR comes from a woman younger than 35 with Graves' hyperthyroidism. Sequencing was carried out using blood. This rearrangement joins TRBV29-1 to TRBJ2-1; 13 bases are a match to TRBD2. The CDR3 DNA follows: TGCAGCGTCGCCGCGACTTTCGGACTAGCGGGAGAGGTTGAGCAGTTCTTC. Translating gives CSVAATFGLAGEVEQFF.